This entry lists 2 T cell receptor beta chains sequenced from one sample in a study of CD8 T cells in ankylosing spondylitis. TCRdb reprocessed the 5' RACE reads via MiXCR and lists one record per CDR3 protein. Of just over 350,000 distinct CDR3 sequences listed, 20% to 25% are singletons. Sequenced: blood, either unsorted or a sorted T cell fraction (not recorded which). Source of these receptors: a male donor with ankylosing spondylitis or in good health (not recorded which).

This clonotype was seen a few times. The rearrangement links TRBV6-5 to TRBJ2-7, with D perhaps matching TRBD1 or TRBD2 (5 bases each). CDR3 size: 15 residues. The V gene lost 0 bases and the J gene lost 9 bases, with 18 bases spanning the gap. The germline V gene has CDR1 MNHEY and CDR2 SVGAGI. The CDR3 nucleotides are TGTGCCAGCAGTTACTCCACCTTGGGGGAGTCTGTGCAGTACTTC. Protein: CASSYSTLGESVQYF.

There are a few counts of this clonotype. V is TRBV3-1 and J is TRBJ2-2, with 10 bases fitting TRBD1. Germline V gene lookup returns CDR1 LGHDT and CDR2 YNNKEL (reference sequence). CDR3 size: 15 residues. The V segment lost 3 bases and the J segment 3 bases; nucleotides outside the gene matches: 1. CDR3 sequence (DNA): TGTGCCAGCAGCCATGGGACAGGGGACACCGGGGAGCTGTTTTTT. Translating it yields CASSHGTGDTGELFF.